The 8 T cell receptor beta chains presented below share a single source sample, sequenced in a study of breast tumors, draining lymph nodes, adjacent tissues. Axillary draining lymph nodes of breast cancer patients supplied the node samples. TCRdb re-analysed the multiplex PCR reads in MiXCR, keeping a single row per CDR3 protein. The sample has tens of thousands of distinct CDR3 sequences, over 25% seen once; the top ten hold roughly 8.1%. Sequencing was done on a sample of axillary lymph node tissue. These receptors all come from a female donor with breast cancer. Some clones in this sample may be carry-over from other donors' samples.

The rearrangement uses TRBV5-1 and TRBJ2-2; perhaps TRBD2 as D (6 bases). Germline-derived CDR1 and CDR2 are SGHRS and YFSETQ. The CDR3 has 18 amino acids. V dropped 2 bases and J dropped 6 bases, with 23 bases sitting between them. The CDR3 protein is CASSFMGNGSRRAGELFF. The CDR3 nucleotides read TGCGCCAGCAGCTTTATGGGAAACGGGAGCCGGAGGGCCGGGGAGCTGTTTTTT.

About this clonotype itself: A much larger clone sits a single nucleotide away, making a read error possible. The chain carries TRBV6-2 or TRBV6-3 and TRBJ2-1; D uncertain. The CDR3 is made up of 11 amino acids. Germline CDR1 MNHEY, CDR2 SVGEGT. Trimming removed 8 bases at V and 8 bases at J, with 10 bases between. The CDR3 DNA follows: TGTGCCAGCGCGCGATTCTATGAGCAGTTCTTC. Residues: CASARFYEQFF.

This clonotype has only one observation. Here the CDR3 reads CSARGGTSGRSNEQFF. CDR3 nucleotides: TGCAGTGCTAGAGGAGGGACTAGCGGGAGAAGCAATGAGCAGTTCTTC. This chain links TRBV20-1 with TRBJ2-1, with 14 bases that match TRBD2. Losses at the gene ends were 1 base for V and 6 bases for J; bases not matched to a gene: 5. The CDR3 spans 16 residues. Germline V gives CDR1 DFQATT, CDR2 SNEGSKA (reference sequence).

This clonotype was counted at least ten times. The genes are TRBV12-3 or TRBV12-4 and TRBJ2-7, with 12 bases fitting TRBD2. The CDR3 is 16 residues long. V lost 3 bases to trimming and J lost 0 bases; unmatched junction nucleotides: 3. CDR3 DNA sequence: TGTGCCAGCAGTTTCCTAGCGGGAGGGAGCTCCTACGAGCAGTACTTC. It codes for CASSFLAGGSSYEQYF.

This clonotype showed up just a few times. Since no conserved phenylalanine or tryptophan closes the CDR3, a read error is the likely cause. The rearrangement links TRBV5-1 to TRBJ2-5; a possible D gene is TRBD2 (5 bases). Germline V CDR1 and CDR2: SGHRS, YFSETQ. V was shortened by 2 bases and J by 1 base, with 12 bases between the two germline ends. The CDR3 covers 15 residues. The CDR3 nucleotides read TGCGCCAGCAGCTTAGTGACGGGATCCCAAGAGACCCAGTACTCC. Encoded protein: CASSLVTGSQETQYS.

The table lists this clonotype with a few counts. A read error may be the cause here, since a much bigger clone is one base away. CDR3 loop: CSAPKQGAAANTIYF. Here the CDR3 DNA reads TGCAGTGCTCCTAAACAGGGGGCGGCTGCAAACACCATATATTTT. The chain couples TRBV20-1 to TRBJ1-3, with 9 bases matching TRBD1. V was pared by 5 bases and J by 6 bases, with 11 bases of the junction left unmatched. The length of the CDR3 is 15 residues. The germline gives CDR1 DFQATT, CDR2 SNEGSKA (reference sequence).

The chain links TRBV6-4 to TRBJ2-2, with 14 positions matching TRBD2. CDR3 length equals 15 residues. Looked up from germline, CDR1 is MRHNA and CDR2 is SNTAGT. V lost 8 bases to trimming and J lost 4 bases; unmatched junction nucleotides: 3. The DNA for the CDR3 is TGTGCCAGCGCAGGGACTAGCGGGAGCACCGGGGAGCTGTTTTTT. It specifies CASAGTSGSTGELFF.

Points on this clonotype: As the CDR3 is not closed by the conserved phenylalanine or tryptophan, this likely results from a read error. In nucleotides, the CDR3 is TGTGCCAGTAGTATAGGGTCCGGATACGAGCAGTACCTC. This translates into CASSIGSGYEQYL. The chain couples TRBV19 to TRBJ2-7; no firm D call. The CDR3 totals 13 residues. Trimming left V 1 base short and J 4 bases short, with 8 bases between. Germline V gene data show CDR1 as LNHDA and CDR2 as SQIVND (reference sequence).